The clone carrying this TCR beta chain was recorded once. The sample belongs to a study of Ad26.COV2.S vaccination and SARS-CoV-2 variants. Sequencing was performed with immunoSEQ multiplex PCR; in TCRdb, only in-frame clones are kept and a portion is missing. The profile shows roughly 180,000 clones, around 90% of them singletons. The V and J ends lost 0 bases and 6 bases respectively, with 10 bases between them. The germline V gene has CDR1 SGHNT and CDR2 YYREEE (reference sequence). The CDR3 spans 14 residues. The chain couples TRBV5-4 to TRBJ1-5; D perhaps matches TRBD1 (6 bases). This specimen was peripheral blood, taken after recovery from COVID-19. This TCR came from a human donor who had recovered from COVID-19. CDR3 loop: CASSLGGASQPQHF. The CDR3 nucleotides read TGTGCCAGCAGCTTGGGGGGGGCTAGTCAGCCCCAGCATTTT.